These T cell receptor beta chains were read from a single sample in a study of PD-1 blockade in classical Hodgkin lymphoma. Data came from immunoSEQ multiplex PCR; TCRdb stores just in-frame clones and leaves some out. The sample has approximately 41,000 clones; roughly two thirds are singletons. Sample: peripheral blood mononuclear cells (PBMCs), taken before the fourth cycle of nivolumab. The receptors were sampled from a human donor with classical Hodgkin lymphoma. Both conserved end residues are part of each CDR3. The D gene is left open where the match is weak. Clone size appears in some rows only: once, few, many, or a class for an expanded clone.

once NA TRBJ1-3 TRBV11-1 TGTGCCAGCAGCTACCATGGAGGGCGCCCCTCTGGAAACACCATATATTTT CASSYHGGRPSGNTIYF
few NA TRBJ2-1 TRBV28 TGTGCCAGCAACCCGGGAGCAGGGACCTACAATGAGCAGTTCTTC CASNPGAGTYNEQFF
NA NA TRBJ2-3 TRBV4-1 TGCGCCAGCAGCCGCTCAGATACGCAGTATTTT CASSRSDTQYF
once NA TRBJ1-3 TRBV5-6 TGTGCCAGCAGTTCCCCGGGGGCAGGAAACACCATATATTTT CASSSPGAGNTIYF
few NA TRBJ2-7 TRBV30 TGTGCCTGGAGCGCCGACTGGGGGACCTACGAGCAGTACTTC CAWSADWGTYEQYF
NA NA TRBJ1-2 TRBV29-1 TGCAGCGTTCCCGGGATTTTCTATGGCTACACCTTC CSVPGIFYGYTF
NA TRBD1 TRBJ1-1 TRBV28 TGTGCCAGCAGTTTTCTTGGGACAGAAGAAGTGAACACTGAAGCTTTCTTT CASSFLGTEEVNTEAFF
NA NA TRBJ2-7 TRBV27 TGTGCCAGCAGTCCCCGGAGAGCGGGTTTTACCTACGAGCAGTACTTC CASSPRRAGFTYEQYF
NA TRBD1 TRBJ1-1 TRBV6-5 TGTGCCAGCAGCCGCCCGGACAGGGGAACCACTGAAGCTTTCTTT CASSRPDRGTTEAFF
NA NA TRBJ1-2 TRBV6-1 TGTGCCAGCAGTGAACGGGGGGGCGGACTTGGCTACACCTTC CASSERGGGLGYTF
NA NA TRBJ2-3 TRBV6-5 TGTGCCAGCAGTTGGGCAGGGCGCGGTGAAGATACGCAGTATTTT CASSWAGRGEDTQYF
NA TRBD2 TRBJ2-5 TRBV6-5 TGTGCCAGCAGTTGGGCTAGCGGGGCCCTGCACCAGTACTTC CASSWASGALHQYF
few TRBD1 TRBJ1-2 TRBV6-5 TGTGCCAGCAGAGCGACGGACAGGTTTGGCTACACCTTC CASRATDRFGYTF
NA NA TRBJ2-2 TRBV28 TGTGCCAGCGCCCCCGGTGGGGTGGGGGCTCGGAGCACCGGGGAGCTGTTTTTT CASAPGGVGARSTGELFF
NA TRBD2 TRBJ2-1 TRBV5-1 TGCGCCAGCAGCCCCGGAACTAGCGTCTCCTACAATGAGCAGTTCTTC CASSPGTSVSYNEQFF
few NA TRBJ1-5 TRBV5-1 TGCGCCAGCAGCTTGGGAACCACTGACAGACAGCCCCAGCATTTT CASSLGTTDRQPQHF
NA NA TRBJ1-1 TRBV21-1 TGTGCCAGCAGCACGGGCCGGTACGTGGGGACCACTGAAGCTTTCTTT CASSTGRYVGTTEAFF
NA NA TRBJ2-5 TRBV23-1 TGCGCCAGCAGTCAATCTGGGAAGTTCCCCTGGGATGTCCAAGAGACCCAGTACTTC CASSQSGKFPWDVQETQYF
few NA TRBJ1-1 TRBV28 TGTGCCAGCAGTTTTTTGGATCGTGAGGCTTTCTTT CASSFLDREAFF
few TRBD1 TRBJ2-7 TRBV29-1 TGCAGCGTTGAATGGGGGCCGGGACAGGGGTCCTACGAGCAGTACTTC CSVEWGPGQGSYEQYF
NA NA TRBJ1-2 TRBV29-1 TGCAGCGTTGTTAGGGGGGCTGGCTACACCTTC CSVVRGAGYTF
NA TRBD1 TRBJ2-3 TRBV5-1 TGCGCCAGCAGCCCAAAGGGGGCTAGCACAGATACGCAGTATTTT CASSPKGASTDTQYF
NA NA TRBJ2-3 TRBV25-1 TGTGCCAGCAGTGACTACAAGGGCACAGATACGCAGTATTTT CASSDYKGTDTQYF
NA NA TRBJ1-5 TRBV28 TGTGCCAGCAGTGGAGGACGGTACGAAAATCAGCCCCAGCATTTT CASSGGRYENQPQHF
NA NA TRBJ2-7 TRBV30 TGTGCCTGGAGCCGCGACCAAACCTACGAGCAGTACTTC CAWSRDQTYEQYF